One T cell receptor beta chain is described in this entry. Its antigen remains unidentified. This entry comes from a study of EBV T-cell therapy then PD-1 blockade in nasopharyngeal carcinoma. Noted treatment: AdE1-LMPpoly-expanded autologous EBV-specific T-cell therapy followed by anti-PD-1 nivolumab. The CDR3 has 11 amino acids. Trimming took off 4 bases at V and 2 bases at J, with 3 bases between the two ends. CDR1 and CDR2 from the germline V gene are MNHEY and SMNVEV (reference sequence). The table came from immunoSEQ multiplex PCR; TCRdb's copy has only in-frame clones and leaves some out. Here the sample spans 17,000 or so clones, 75% to 90% being singletons.

The chain is built from TRBV27 and TRBJ2-7; D gene ambiguous. The TCR comes from a man in his forties or fifties with nasopharyngeal carcinoma. Material: CD8+ T cells from blood, obtained at day 0 from a patient whose treatment included autologous EBV-specific T cells and nivolumab. The CDR3 DNA sequence: TGTGCCAGCAGTTCTCCCTACGAGCAGTACTTC. Its protein is CASSSPYEQYF.